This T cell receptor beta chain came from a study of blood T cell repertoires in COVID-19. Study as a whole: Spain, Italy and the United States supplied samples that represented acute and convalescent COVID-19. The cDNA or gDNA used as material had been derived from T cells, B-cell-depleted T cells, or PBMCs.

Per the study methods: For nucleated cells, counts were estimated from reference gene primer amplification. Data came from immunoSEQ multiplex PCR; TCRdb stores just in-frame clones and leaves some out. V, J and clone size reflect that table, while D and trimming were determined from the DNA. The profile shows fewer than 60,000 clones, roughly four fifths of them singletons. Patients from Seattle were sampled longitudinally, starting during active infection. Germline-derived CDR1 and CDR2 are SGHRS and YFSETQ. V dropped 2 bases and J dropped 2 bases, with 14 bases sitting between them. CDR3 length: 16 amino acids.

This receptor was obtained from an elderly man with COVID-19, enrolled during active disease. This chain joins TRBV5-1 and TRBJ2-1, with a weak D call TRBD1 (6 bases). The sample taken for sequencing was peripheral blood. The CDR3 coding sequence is TGCGCCAGCAGCTTCACTACAGGGTCCCCCTACAATGAGCAGTTCTTC. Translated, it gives CASSFTTGSPYNEQFF. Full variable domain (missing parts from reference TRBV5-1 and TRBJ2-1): KAGVTQTPRYLIKTRGQQVTLSCSPISGHRSVSWYQQTPGQGLQFLFEYFSETQRNKGNFPGRFSGRQFSNSRSEMNVSTLELGDSALYLCASSFTTGSPYNEQFFGPGTRLTVL.